The TCR beta chain under discussion was sequenced for a study of cytomegalovirus exposure and HLA in healthy donors. Study context: In an earlier analysis, some 110 million unique TCR beta sequences were found from some 200 million T cells. The study's findings and limits: In a later analysis, DRB1 alleles had the most associated TCRs; HLA-C alleles the fewest. A missense variant in DCLRE1C was later tied to TCR beta V- and J-gene trimming. In an earlier analysis, most TCR beta V segments were productive about 87% or about 30% of the time.

This CDR3 is 19 amino acids long. Trimming left V 1 base short and J 0 bases short, with 19 bases between. CDR1 LNHDA and CDR2 SQIVND come from the germline V gene (reference sequence). Use of 60 Vbeta and 13 Jbeta primers characterized the PCR. TCRdb's table, derived via immunoSEQ multiplex PCR, lists solely in-frame clones and lacks some. The sample records around 63,000 clones, approximately 80% being singletons. Notes on this clone: The antigen is undetermined.

Material for sequencing was PBMCs. This receptor was identified in a woman younger than 45 in good health and CMV-seronegative. This rearrangement joins TRBV19 to TRBJ1-3; D possibly corresponds to TRBD1 (5 bases). CDR3 DNA: TGTGCCAGTAGTATAGGGTTGGGAGCAGGGACTCTCTCTGGAAACACCATATATTTT. Translating it yields CASSIGLGAGTLSGNTIYF.